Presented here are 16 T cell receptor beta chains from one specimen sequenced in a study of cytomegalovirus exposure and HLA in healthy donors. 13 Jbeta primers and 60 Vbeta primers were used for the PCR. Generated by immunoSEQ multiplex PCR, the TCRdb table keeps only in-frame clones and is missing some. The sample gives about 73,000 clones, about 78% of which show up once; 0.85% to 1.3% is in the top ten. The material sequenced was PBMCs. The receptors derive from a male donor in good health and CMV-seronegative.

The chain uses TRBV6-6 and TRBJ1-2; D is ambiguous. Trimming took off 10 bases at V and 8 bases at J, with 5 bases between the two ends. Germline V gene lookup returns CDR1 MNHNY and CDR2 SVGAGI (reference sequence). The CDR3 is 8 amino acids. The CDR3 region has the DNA TGTGCCACCGGGGGCTACACCTTC. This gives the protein CATGGYTF.

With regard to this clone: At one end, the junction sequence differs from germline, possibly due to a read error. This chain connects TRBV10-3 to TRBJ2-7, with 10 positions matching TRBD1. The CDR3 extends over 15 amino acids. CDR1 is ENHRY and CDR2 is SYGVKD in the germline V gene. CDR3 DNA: TGTGCCATCAGTGAGTCTGACAGGGGGCTCTACGGGCAGTACTTC. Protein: CAISESDRGLYGQYF.

CDR3 protein: CASSLAGVNTDTQYF. The CDR3 nucleotides are TGTGCCAGCTCACTAGCGGGGGTAAACACAGATACGCAGTATTTT. The chain links TRBV18 to TRBJ2-3; 9 bases are a match to TRBD2. The CDR3 has 15 amino acids. CDR1 is KGHSH, CDR2 LQKENI, per germline. The junction had 4 bases not matched to a gene; V was cut back by 4 bases and J by 2 bases.

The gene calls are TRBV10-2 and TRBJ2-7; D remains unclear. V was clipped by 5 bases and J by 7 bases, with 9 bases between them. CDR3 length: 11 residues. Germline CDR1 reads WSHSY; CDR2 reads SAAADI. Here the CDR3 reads CASSPQVEQYF. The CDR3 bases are TGCGCCAGCAGTCCCCAGGTTGAGCAGTACTTC.

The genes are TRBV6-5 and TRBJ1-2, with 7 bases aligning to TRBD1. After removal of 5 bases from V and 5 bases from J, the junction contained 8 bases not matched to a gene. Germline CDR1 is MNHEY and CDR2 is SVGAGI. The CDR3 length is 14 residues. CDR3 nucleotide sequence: TGTGCCAGCAGTGCAGGGGGATCACATTATGGCTACACCTTC. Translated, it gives CASSAGGSHYGYTF.

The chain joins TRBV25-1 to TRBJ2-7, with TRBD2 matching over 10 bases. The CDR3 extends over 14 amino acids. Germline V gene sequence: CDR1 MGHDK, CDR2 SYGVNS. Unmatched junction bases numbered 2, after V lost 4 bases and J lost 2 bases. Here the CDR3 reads CASSGTSGTYEQYF. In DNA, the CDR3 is TGTGCCAGCAGTGGGACTAGCGGAACCTACGAGCAGTACTTC.

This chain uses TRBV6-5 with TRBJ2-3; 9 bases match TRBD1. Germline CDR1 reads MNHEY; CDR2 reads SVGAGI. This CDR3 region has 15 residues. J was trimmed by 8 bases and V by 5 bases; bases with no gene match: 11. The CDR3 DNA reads TGTGCCAGCAGTAGAGAGGGACAGGGAGGGAGTACGCAGTATTTT. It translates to CASSREGQGGSTQYF.

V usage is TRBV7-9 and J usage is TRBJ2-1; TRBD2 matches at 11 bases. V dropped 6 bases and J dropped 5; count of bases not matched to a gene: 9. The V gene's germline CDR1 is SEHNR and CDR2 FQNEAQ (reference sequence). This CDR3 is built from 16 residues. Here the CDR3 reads CASSQPTSGRNNEQFF. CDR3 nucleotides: TGTGCCAGCAGTCAACCCACTAGCGGGAGAAACAATGAGCAGTTCTTC.

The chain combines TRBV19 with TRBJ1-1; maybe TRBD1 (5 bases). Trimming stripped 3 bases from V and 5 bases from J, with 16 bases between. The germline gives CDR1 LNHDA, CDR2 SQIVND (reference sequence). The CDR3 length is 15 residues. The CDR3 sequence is CASSIGGWGFTEAFF. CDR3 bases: TGTGCCAGTAGTATCGGGGGATGGGGATTTACTGAAGCTTTCTTT.

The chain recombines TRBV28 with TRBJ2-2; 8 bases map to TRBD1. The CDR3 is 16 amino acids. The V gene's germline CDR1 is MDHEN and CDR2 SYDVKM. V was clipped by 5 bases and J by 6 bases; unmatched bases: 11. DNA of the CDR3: TGTGCCAGCAGTCATCAGGGGGCTGGGACAGCCGGGGAGCTGTTTTTT. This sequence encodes CASSHQGAGTAGELFF. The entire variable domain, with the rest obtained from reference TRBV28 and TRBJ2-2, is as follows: DVKVTQSSRYLVKRTGEKVFLECVQDMDHENMFWYRQDPGLGLRLIYFSYDVKMKEKGDIPEGYSVSREKKERFSLILESASTNQTSMYLCASSHQGAGTAGELFFGEGSRLTVL.

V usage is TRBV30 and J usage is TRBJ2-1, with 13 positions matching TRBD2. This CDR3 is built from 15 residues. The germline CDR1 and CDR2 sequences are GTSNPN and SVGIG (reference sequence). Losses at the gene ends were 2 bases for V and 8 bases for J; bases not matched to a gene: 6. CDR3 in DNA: TGTGCCTGGAGTTATTCGGGACTAGCGGGATATGAGCAGTTCTTC. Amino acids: CAWSYSGLAGYEQFF.

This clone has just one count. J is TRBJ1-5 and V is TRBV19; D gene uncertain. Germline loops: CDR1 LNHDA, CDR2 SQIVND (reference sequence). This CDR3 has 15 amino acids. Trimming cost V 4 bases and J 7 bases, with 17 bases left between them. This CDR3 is CASSSHSNLLQPQHF. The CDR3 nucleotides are TGTGCCAGTAGTAGCCACTCGAACCTGCTACAGCCCCAGCATTTT.

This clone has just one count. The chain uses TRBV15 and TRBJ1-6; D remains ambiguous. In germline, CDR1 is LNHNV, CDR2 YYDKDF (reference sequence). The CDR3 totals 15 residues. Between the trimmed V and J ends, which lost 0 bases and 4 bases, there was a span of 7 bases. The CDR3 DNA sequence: TGTGCCACCAGCAGAGAGGCCCGTTATAATTCACCCCTCCACTTT. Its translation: CATSREARYNSPLHF. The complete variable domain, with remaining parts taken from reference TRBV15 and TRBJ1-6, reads DAMVIQNPRYQVTQFGKPVTLSCSQTLNHNVMYWYQQKSSQAPKLLFHYYDKDFNNEADTPDNFQSRRPNTSFCFLDIRSPGLGDTAMYLCATSREARYNSPLHFGNGTRLTVT.

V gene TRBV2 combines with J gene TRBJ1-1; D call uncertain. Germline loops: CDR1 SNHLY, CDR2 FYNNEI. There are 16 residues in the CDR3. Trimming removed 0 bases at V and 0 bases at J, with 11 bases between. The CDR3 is CASSEAILRVNTEAFF. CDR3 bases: TGTGCCAGCAGTGAAGCGATCTTAAGAGTGAACACTGAAGCTTTCTTT.

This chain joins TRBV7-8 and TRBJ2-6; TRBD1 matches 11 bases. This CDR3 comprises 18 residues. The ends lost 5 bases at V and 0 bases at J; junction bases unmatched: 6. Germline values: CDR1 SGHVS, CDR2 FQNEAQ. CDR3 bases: TGTGCCAGCAGCCGCCGGGACAGGGGGAACTCTGGGGCCAACGTCCTGACTTTC. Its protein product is CASSRRDRGNSGANVLTF.

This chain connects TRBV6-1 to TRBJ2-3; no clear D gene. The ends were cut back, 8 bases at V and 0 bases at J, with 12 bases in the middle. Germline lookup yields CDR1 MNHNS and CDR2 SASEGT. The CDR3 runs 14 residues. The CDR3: CASLYLGSTDTQYF. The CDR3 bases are TGTGCCAGCCTTTATCTCGGGAGCACAGATACGCAGTATTTT.